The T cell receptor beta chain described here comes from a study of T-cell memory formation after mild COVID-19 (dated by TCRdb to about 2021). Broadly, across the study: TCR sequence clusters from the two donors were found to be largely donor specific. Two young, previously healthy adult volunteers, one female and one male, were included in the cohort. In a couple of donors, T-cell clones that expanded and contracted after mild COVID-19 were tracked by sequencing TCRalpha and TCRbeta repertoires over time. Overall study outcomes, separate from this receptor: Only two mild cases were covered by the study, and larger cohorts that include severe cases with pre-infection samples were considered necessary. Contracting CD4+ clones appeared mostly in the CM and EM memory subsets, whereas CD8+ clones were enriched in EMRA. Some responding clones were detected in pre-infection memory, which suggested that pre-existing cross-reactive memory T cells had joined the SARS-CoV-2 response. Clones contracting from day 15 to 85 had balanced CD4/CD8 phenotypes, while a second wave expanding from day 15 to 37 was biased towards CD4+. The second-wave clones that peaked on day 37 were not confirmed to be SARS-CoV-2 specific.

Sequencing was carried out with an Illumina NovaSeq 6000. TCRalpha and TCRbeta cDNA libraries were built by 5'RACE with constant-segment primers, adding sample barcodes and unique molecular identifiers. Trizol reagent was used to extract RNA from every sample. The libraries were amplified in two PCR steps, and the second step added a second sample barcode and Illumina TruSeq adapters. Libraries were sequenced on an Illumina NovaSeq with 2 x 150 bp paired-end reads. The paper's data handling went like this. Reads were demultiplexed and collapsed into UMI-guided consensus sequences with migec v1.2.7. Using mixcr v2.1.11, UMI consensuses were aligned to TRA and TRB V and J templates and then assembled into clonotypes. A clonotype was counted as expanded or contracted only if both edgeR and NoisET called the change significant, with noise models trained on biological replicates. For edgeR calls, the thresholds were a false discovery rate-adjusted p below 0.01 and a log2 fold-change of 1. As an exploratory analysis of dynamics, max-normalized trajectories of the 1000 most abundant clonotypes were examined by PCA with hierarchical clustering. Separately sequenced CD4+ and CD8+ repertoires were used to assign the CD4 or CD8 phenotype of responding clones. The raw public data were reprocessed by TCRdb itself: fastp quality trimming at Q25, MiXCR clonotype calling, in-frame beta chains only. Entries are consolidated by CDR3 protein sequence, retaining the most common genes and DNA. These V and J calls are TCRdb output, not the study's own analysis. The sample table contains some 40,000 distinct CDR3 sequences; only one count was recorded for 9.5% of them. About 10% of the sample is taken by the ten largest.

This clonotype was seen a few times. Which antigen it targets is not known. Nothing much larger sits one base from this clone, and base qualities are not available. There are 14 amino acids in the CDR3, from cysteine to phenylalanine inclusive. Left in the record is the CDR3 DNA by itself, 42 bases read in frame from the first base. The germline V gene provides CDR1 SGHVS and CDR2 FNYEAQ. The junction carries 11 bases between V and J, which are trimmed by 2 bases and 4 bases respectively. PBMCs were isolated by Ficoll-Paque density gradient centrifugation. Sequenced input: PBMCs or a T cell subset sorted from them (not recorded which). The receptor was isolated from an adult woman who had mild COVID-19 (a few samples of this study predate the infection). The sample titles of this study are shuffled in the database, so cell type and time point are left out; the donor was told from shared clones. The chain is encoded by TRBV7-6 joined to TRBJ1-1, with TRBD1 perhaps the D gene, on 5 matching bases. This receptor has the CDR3 CASSLMGEGTEAFF. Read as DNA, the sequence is TGTGCCAGCAGCTTAATGGGGGAGGGCACTGAAGCTTTCTTT.